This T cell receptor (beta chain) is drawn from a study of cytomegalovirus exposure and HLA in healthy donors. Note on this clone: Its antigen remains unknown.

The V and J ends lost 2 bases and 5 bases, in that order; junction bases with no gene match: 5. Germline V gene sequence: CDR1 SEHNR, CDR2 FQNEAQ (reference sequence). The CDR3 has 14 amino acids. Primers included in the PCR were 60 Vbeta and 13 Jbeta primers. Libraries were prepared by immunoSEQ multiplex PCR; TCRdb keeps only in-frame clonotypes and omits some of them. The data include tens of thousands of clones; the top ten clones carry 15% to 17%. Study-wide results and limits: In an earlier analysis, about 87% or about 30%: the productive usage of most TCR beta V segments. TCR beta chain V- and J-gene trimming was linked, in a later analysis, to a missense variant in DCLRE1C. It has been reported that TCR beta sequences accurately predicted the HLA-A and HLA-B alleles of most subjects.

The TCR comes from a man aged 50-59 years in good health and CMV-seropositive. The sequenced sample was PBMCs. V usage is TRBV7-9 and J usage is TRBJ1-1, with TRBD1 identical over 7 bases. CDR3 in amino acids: CASSLTGVVTEAFF. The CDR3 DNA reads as TGTGCCAGCAGCTTAACAGGGGTCGTTACTGAAGCTTTCTTT.